The 15 T cell receptor beta chains given below trace back to one sample, sequenced in a study of identical twins. TCRdb called the 5' RACE reads again in MiXCR, with one record for every CDR3 protein. Of some 270,000 distinct CDR3 sequences in the sample, 6.5% to 9.5% were seen once. Another study also made use of these data, one on yellow fever vaccine responses in identical twins.

Sequencing input: CD8+ T cells sorted from blood. All receptors come from a woman aged 18-29 years in good health.

In its sample, this clonotype was seen a few times. For the CDR3, the DNA is TGCGCCAGCAGCCAAGATCTGGGGGCGGGTTCACCCCTCCACTTT. Amino acid sequence: CASSQDLGAGSPLHF. This chain uses TRBV4-3 with TRBJ1-6, with a tentative D call TRBD1 (6 bases). The germline CDR1 and CDR2 sequences are LGHNA and YSLEER. Trimming cost V 0 bases and J 9 bases, with 12 bases left between them. There are 15 residues in the CDR3.

At least ten counts were recorded for this clonotype. This chain uses TRBV29-1 with TRBJ1-1, with 7 bases that match TRBD1. V gave up 8 bases and J gave up 0 bases; unmatched junction bases: 9. The germline CDR1 and CDR2 sequences are SQVTM and ANQGSEA. The CDR3 extends over 14 amino acids. The CDR3 nucleotides are TGCAGCTTTCGACAGGGAAGGTTGAACACTGAAGCTTTCTTT. Encoded protein: CSFRQGRLNTEAFF.

This clonotype was seen repeatedly, ten times or more. The chain couples TRBV29-1 to TRBJ2-7; D is possibly TRBD2 (5 bases). Trimming took off 4 bases at V and 5 bases at J, with 9 bases between the two ends. The CDR3 contains 11 residues. Germline V CDR1 and CDR2: SQVTM, ANQGSEA. The CDR3 coding sequence is TGCAGCGTTGGCTTCGGGAACGAGCAGTACTTC. Its protein product is CSVGFGNEQYF.

This clonotype was observed a few times. V and J are TRBV7-2 and TRBJ2-5, with 9 bases lining up with TRBD2. This CDR3 comprises 15 residues. The V and J ends lost 3 bases and 10 bases, in that order; junction bases with no gene match: 12. The germline CDR1 and CDR2 sequences are SGHTA and FQGNSA. The CDR3: CASSFLQLGGGGQYF. The DNA for the CDR3 is TGTGCCAGCAGCTTCCTCCAACTTGGCGGGGGGGGCCAGTACTTC.

This clonotype was observed a few times. J is TRBJ2-7 and V is TRBV25-1; D is unresolved. Trimming took 8 bases from V and 3 from J, leaving 11 bases between them. Germline-derived CDR1 and CDR2 are MGHDK and SYGVNS. CDR3 length equals 12 residues. The CDR3 DNA reads as TGTGCCAGCGGCCCCCGTATCTACGAGCAGTACTTC. This translates into CASGPRIYEQYF.

This clonotype was recorded many times. This chain links TRBV24-1 with TRBJ2-2; a possible D gene is TRBD1 (5 bases). Deletions cut 9 bases from V and 4 bases from J, with 17 bases between. From germline, CDR1 is KGHDR and CDR2 SFDVKD. The CDR3 spans 15 residues. The DNA for the CDR3 is TGTGCCACCGGAGACAGAGGAAAAGCCACCGGGGAGCTGTTTTTT. Translated, it gives CATGDRGKATGELFF.

This clonotype came up many times. The V gene is TRBV12-3 or TRBV12-4, the J gene TRBJ2-7; D not resolved. Trimming shortened V by 6 bases and J by 4 bases, and 19 bases separated the two germline ends. The CDR3 loop spans 15 amino acids. The CDR3 bases are TGTGCCAGCAGGAGGACGTCCGACACCGGATACGAGCAGTACTTC. It translates to CASRRTSDTGYEQYF.

J is TRBJ1-2 and V is TRBV5-6; D perhaps matches TRBD1 (6 bases). There are 14 residues in the CDR3. V was pared by 4 bases and J by 2 bases, with 12 bases between. Germline V CDR1 and CDR2: SGHDT, YYEEEE. CDR3: CASSLGQSNYGYTF. The CDR3, as DNA: TGTGCCAGCAGCCTAGGACAGTCCAACTATGGCTACACCTTC. Filled out from reference TRBV5-6 and TRBJ1-2, the complete variable domain reads DAGVTQSPTHLIKTRGQQVTLRCSPKSGHDTVSWYQQALGQGPQFIFQYYEEEERQRGNFPDRFSGHQFPNYSSELNVNALLLGDSALYLCASSLGQSNYGYTFGSGTRLTVV.

This clonotype was seen a handful of times. The V gene is TRBV10-2, the J gene TRBJ2-3; either TRBD1 or TRBD2 may fit D (5 bases each). The CDR3 has 19 residues. V lost 8 bases to trimming and J lost 0 bases, with 27 bases between them. Germline V gene lookup returns CDR1 WSHSY and CDR2 SAAADI. Here the CDR3 DNA reads TGCGCCAGCTGGGATCCGGGACGGTCGTCTGATAGTAGCACAGATACGCAGTATTTT. Its protein is CASWDPGRSSDSSTDTQYF.

This clonotype was detected many times. This sequence joins TRBV29-1 and TRBJ2-2; a weak D match, TRBD1 (6 bases). V lost 6 bases, J lost 3 bases, and 8 bases lay in between. Per germline, CDR1 SQVTM and CDR2 ANQGSEA. This CDR3 is 12 amino acids long. The CDR3 reads CSVGHYTGELFF. In nucleotides, the CDR3 is TGCAGCGTGGGACACTACACCGGGGAGCTGTTTTTT.

In its sample, this clonotype was seen many times. The chain combines TRBV24-1 with TRBJ2-4, with D unresolved. Germline V gene data show CDR1 as KGHDR and CDR2 as SFDVKD. The V end was cut by 4 bases, the J end by 4 bases, with 13 bases between. This CDR3 has 15 residues. CDR3 sequence reads: CATSDGRRQKNIQYF. The CDR3 DNA reads as TGTGCCACCAGTGACGGTCGACGGCAAAAAAACATTCAGTACTTC.

This clonotype has only a few counts. V and J are TRBV6-2 or TRBV6-3 and TRBJ2-1; 7 nucleotides match TRBD2. The germline gives CDR1 MNHEY, CDR2 SVGEGT. Trimming removed 0 bases from V and 5 bases from J; junction bases left unmatched: 7. This CDR3 has 16 residues. The CDR3 region has the DNA TGTGCCAGCAGTTACTCTGGCGGGAGTATACACAATGAGCAGTTCTTC. Translating it yields CASSYSGGSIHNEQFF.

The chain is built from TRBV3-1 and TRBJ2-6, with D perhaps assigned TRBD1 or TRBD2 (5 bases each). The CDR3 totals 16 residues. Trimming removed 10 bases at V and 4 bases at J, with 20 bases between. CDR1 and CDR2 (germline): LGHDT, YNNKEL (reference sequence). This CDR3 is CATCQDEGSGANVLTF. The CDR3 nucleotides read TGTGCCACCTGCCAAGATGAGGGGAGCGGGGCCAACGTCCTGACTTTC. Combining the CDR3 with reference TRBV3-1 and TRBJ2-6 gives the whole variable domain DTAVSQTPKYLVTQMGNDKSIKCEQNLGHDTMYWYKQDSKKFLKIMFSYNNKELIINETVPNRFSPKSPDKAHLNLHINSLELGDSAVYFCATCQDEGSGANVLTFGAGSRLTVL.

This clonotype was picked up a small number of times. The rearrangement uses TRBV29-1 and TRBJ2-1; 15 bases line up with TRBD2. The CDR3 extends over 16 amino acids. From germline, CDR1 is SQVTM and CDR2 ANQGSEA. Unmatched junction bases numbered 7, after V lost 4 bases and J lost 6 bases. CDR3 sequence: CSVGGTSGRLGNEQFF. The CDR3 coding sequence is TGCAGCGTTGGGGGGACTAGCGGGAGGTTGGGCAATGAGCAGTTCTTC.

Ten or more counts support this clonotype. This chain links TRBV29-1 with TRBJ2-7; D is tentatively TRBD1 or TRBD2 (5 bases each). The CDR3 has 13 residues. Germline V CDR1 and CDR2: SQVTM, ANQGSEA. Trimming stripped 6 bases from V and 1 base from J, with 13 bases between. For the CDR3, the DNA is TGCAGCGTGCTTGGGGGACCTTCCTACGAGCAGTACTTC. Translation: CSVLGGPSYEQYF.